This entry describes one T cell receptor (beta chain). V was cut by 8 bases and J by 12 bases, with 10 bases left in between. Germline CDR1 and CDR2: LNHDA and SQIVND (reference sequence). The CDR3 loop spans 10 amino acids. The data originate from a study of blood T cell repertoires in COVID-19. At the level of the study: Sources were T cells, B-cell-depleted T cells, or PBMCs; the material itself was cDNA or gDNA.

Original handling: Amplification of reference gene primers was used by the study to estimate nucleated cell counts. TCRdb's copy holds only in-frame clones and misses some; the assay was immunoSEQ multiplex PCR. Clone size and V and J calls were adopted from that table, with D and trimming inferred from the DNA. Of roughly 250,000 clones listed, 85% to 90% were seen once; the top ten hold 8% to 10%. Participant ages covered roughly 18 to 89 years across about 22 US areas. Participants were placed into cohorts based on the clinical history they reported. The source material was PBMCs or T cells enriched from blood (not recorded which). The chain employs TRBV19 and TRBJ1-4; tentative D call: TRBD1 (6 bases). The TCR was taken from a man aged 35 to 55 who had recovered from COVID-19. CDR3: CASLQGELFF. The CDR3 nucleotides are TGTGCCAGTCTACAGGGAGAACTGTTTTTT.